The T cell receptor (beta chain) described here comes from a study of control samples from healthy donors and cancer patients. V lost 4 bases to trimming and J lost 3 bases, with 10 bases between them. The CDR3 is 12 amino acids. Germline V CDR1 and CDR2: SQVTM, ANQGSEA. This table comes from immunoSEQ multiplex PCR, and its TCRdb copy is limited to in-frame clones, with some not included. The sample has 20,000 or so clones, more than 80% seen once; the top ten hold 35% to 45%. The V gene is TRBV29-1, the J gene TRBJ2-7; either TRBD1 or TRBD2 may fit D (5 bases each). This sequence originates from a man in his 60s with head and neck cancer. Sequenced sample: PBMCs. DNA of the CDR3: TGCAGCGTTGGACTGAGGGGCTACGAGCAGTACTTC. Amino acids: CSVGLRGYEQYF.